The following is a T cell receptor beta chain sequence with its context. The antigen is unknown. The sample originates from a study of Graves' ophthalmopathy and Graves' hyperthyroidism. Study findings and constraints: Most expanded clonotypes from thyroid (those above 0.001 frequency) were also found in blood.

RNA transcripts yielded amplified TCR beta CDR3 regions. First-round RT-PCR employed HTBI primers, with a second-round multiplex PCR after it. TCRdb independently ran MiXCR on the multiplex PCR reads; one entry per CDR3 protein. Among 650,000 to 800,000 distinct CDR3 sequences listed, more than 40% were seen once. From fresh peripheral blood, under 12 ml in volume, the PBMCs were obtained. The CDR3 covers 15 residues. Germline V gives CDR1 SGHVS, CDR2 FQNEAQ. The V and J ends lost 5 bases and 5 bases respectively, with 19 bases between them. The source of this sequence is an adult man with Graves' ophthalmopathy. This chain links TRBV7-8 with TRBJ2-7; tentatively, D is TRBD1 or TRBD2 (5 bases each). The sample comprised peripheral blood. CDR3 DNA sequence: TGTGCCAGCAGCGTAACTTCCGGGACGACTAACGAGCAGTACTTC. It specifies CASSVTSGTTNEQYF.